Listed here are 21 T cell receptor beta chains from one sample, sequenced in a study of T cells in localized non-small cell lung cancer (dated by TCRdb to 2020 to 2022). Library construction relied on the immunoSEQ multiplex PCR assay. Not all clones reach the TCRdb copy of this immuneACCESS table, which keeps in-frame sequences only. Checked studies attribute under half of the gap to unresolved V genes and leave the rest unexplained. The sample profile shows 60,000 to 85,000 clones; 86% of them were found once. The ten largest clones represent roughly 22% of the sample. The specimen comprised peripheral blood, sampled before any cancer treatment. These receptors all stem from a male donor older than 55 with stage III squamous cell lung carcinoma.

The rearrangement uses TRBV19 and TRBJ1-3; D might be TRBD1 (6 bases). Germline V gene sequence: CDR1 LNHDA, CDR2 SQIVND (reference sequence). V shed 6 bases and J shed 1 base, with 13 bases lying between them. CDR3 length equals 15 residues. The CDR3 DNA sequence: TGTGCCAGTAGGTTGGACAGTCGGTCTGGAAACACCATATATTTT. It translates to CASRLDSRSGNTIYF.

The chain's CDR3 is CASSLGGSGANVLTF. CDR3 nucleotides: TGTGCCAGCAGCTTAGGCGGGTCTGGGGCCAACGTCCTGACTTTC. This chain links TRBV11-3 with TRBJ2-6; possibly TRBD2 for D (5 bases). The CDR3 is 15 residues long. CDR1 is SGHNT and CDR2 is YENEEA in the germline V gene. The germline V and J ends were trimmed by 1 base and 1 base, with 5 bases remaining between them.

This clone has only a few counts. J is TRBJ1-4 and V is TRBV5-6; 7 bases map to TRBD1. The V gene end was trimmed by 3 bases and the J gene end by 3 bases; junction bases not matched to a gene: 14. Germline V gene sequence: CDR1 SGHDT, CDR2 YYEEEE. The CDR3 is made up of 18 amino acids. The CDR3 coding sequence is TGTGCCAGCAGCTCGTTAATCGGAGGGGGCCAGCCTAATGAAAAACTGTTTTTT. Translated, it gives CASSSLIGGGQPNEKLFF.

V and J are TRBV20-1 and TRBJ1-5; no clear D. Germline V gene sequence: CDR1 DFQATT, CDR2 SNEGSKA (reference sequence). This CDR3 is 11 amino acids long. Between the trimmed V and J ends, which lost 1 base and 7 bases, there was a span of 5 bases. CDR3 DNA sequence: TGCAGTGCTAGAGTGGGGCAGCCCCAGCATTTT. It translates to CSARVGQPQHF.

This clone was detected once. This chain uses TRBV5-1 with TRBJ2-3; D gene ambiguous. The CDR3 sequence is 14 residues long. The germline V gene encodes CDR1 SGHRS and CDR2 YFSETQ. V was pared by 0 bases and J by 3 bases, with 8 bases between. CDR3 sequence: CASSLEESTDTQYF. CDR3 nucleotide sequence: TGCGCCAGCAGCTTGGAGGAGAGTACAGATACGCAGTATTTT.

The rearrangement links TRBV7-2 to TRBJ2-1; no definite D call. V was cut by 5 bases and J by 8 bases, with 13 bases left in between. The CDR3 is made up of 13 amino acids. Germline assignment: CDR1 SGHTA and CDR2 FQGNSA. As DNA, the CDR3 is TGTGCCAGCAGCCATGGAAGGTACGATGAGCAGTTCTTC. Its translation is CASSHGRYDEQFF.

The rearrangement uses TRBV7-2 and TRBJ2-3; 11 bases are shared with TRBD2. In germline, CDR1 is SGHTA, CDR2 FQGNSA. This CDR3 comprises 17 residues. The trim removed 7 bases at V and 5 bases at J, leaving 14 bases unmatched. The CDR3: CASTFIFRLAGRDTQYF. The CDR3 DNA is TGTGCCAGCACCTTTATTTTCCGACTAGCGGGGCGAGATACGCAGTATTTT.

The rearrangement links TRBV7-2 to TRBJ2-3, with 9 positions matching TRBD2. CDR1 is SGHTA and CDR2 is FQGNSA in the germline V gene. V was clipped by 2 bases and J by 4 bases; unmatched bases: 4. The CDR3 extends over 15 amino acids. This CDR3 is CASSLPAGGPDTQYF. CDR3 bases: TGTGCCAGCAGCTTACCGGCGGGGGGGCCAGATACGCAGTATTTT.

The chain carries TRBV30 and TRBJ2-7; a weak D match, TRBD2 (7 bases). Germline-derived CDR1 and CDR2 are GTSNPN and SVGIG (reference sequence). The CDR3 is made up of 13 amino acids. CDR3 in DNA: TGTGCGCGGGGGCTTCGAGGGGGCTACGAGCAGTACTTC. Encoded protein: CARGLRGGYEQYF.

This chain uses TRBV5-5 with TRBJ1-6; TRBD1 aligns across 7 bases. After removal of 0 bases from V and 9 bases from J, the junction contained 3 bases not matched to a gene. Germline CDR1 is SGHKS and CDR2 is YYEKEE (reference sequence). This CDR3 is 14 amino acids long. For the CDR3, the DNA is TGTGCCAGCAGCTTGGGACAGGGAGGTTCACCCCTCCACTTT. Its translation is CASSLGQGGSPLHF.

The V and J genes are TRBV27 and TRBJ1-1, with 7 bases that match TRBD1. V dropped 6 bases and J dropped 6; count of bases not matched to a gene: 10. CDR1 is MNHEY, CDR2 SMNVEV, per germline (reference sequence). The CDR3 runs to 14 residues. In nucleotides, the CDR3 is TGTGCCAGCAGGCCCGGACAGGCAGGCGCTGAAGCTTTCTTT. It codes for CASRPGQAGAEAFF.

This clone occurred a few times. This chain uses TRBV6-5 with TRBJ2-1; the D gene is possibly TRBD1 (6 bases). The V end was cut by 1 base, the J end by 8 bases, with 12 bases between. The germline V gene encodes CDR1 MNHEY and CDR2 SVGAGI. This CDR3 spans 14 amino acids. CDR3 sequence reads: CASSYLAGAHEQFF. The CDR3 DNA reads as TGTGCCAGCAGTTACTTGGCAGGGGCCCATGAGCAGTTCTTC.

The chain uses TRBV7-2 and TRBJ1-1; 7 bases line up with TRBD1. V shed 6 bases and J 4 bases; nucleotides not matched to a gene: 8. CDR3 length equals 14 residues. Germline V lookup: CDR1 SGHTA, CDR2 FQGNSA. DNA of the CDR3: TGTGCCAGCAGTTTGGGACAGTTAGCCACTGAAGCTTTCTTT. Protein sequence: CASSLGQLATEAFF.

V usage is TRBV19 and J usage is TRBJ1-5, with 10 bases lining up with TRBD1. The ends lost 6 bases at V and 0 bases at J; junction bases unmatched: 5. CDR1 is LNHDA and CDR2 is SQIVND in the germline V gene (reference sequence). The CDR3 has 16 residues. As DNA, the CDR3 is TGTGCCAGTAGGGACAGGGGGGGAAATAGCAATCAGCCCCAGCATTTT. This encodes CASRDRGGNSNQPQHF.

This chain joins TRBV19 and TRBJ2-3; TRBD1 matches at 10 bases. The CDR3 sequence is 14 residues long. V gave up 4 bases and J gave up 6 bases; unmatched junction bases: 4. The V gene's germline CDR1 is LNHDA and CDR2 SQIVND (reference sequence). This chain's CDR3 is CASSTTGGRDTQYF. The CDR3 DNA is TGTGCCAGTAGTACGACAGGGGGCCGGGATACGCAGTATTTT.

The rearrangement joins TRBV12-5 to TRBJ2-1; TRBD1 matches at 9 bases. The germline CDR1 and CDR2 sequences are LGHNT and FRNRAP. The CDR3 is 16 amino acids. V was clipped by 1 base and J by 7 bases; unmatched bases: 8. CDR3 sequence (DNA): TGTGCTAGTGGTTTGGCCGCCGGGACAGGGAATAATGAGCAGTTCTTC. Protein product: CASGLAAGTGNNEQFF.

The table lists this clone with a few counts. DNA for the CDR3: TGTGCCAGCAGCTTCCAAGGGGACATTCAGTACTTC. This sequence encodes CASSFQGDIQYF. V and J are TRBV7-9 and TRBJ2-4; D is perhaps TRBD1 (5 bases). Germline V gene data show CDR1 as SEHNR and CDR2 as FQNEAQ (reference sequence). V was pared by 3 bases and J by 8 bases, with 8 bases between. The CDR3 covers 12 residues.

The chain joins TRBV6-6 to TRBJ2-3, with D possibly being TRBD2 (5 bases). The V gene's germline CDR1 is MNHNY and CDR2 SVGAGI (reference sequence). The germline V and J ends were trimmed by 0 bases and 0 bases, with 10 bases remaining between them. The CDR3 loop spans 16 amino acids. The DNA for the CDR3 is TGTGCCAGCAGTTACTCCCGGGGTATTAGCACAGATACGCAGTATTTT. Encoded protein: CASSYSRGISTDTQYF.

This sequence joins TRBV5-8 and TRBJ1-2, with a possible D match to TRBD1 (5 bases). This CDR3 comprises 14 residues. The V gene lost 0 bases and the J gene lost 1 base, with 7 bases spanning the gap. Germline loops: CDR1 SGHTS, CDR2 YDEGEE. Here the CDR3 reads CASSLVGGNYGYTF. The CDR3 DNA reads TGTGCCAGCAGCTTGGTGGGGGGTAACTATGGCTACACCTTC. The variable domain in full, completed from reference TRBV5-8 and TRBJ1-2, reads EAGVTQSPTHLIKTRGQQATLRCSPISGHTSVYWYQQALGLGLQFLLWYDEGEERNRGNFPPRFSGRQFPNYSSELNVNALELEDSALYLCASSLVGGNYGYTFGSGTRLTVV.

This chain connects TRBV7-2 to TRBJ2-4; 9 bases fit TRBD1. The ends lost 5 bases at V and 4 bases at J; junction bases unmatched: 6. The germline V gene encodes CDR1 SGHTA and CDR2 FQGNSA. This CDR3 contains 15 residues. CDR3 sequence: CASSVTGTGKNIQYF. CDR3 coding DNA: TGTGCCAGCAGCGTAACCGGGACAGGGAAAAACATTCAGTACTTC.

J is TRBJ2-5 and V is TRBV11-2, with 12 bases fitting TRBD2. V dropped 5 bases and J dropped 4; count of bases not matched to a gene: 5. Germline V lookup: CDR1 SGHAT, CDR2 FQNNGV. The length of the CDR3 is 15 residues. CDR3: CASSPLAGGGETQYF. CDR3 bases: TGTGCCAGCAGCCCACTAGCGGGGGGAGGAGAGACCCAGTACTTC.